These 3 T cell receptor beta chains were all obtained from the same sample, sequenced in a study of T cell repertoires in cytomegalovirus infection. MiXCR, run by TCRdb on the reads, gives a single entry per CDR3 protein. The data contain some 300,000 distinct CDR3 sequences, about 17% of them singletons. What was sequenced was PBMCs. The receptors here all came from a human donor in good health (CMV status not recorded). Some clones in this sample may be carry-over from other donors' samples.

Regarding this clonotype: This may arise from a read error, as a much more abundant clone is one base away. In DNA form, the CDR3 reads TGTGCCGGCAGTCCCCGACAGGGGCCTAATGAAAAACTGTTTTTT. Its translation is CAGSPRQGPNEKLFF. V usage is TRBV6-5 and J usage is TRBJ1-4; 8 nucleotides agree with TRBD1. CDR3 length equals 15 residues. Germline CDR1 is MNHEY and CDR2 is SVGAGI.

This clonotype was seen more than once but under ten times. The CDR3 DNA reads as TGCGCCAGCAGCTCGGGTTTTCGGGACATTCAGTACTTC. This gives the protein CASSSGFRDIQYF. This rearrangement joins TRBV5-1 to TRBJ2-4; D unclear. Looked up from germline, CDR1 is SGHRS and CDR2 is YFSETQ. The V end was cut by 3 bases, the J end by 8 bases, with 12 bases between. This CDR3 contains 13 residues.

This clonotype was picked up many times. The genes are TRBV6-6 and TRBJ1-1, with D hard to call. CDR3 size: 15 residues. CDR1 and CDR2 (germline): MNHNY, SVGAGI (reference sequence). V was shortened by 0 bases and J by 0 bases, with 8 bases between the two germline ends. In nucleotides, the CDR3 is TGTGCCAGCAGTTACTCGAAACAGCTGAACACTGAAGCTTTCTTT. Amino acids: CASSYSKQLNTEAFF.